These 26 T cell receptor beta chains share one sample of origin, sequenced in a study of cytomegalovirus exposure and HLA in healthy donors (dated by TCRdb to 2016 to 2017). Library prep was done by the immunoSEQ multiplex PCR assay. A mixture of 60 forward primers for TCR Vbeta segments and 13 reverse primers for TCR Jbeta segments was used in the multiplex PCR. In its TCRdb copy, this immuneACCESS table keeps in-frame sequences only and misses some clones. Where compared with another copy, unresolved V genes explain less than half of these, and the others have no known cause. In this sample the table shows some 180,000 clones, 77% of which occur a single time. The biggest ten clones account for less than 4.5% of the sample. Specimen: PBMCs. Receptor source: an older woman in good health and CMV-seropositive.

The chain joins TRBV28 to TRBJ2-7, with D unresolved. The CDR3 covers 11 residues. Germline values: CDR1 MDHEN, CDR2 SYDVKM. Between the trimmed V and J ends, which lost 5 bases and 4 bases, there was a span of 6 bases. The CDR3 bases are TGTGCCAGCAGTCTAGGTTACGAGCAGTACTTC. Protein: CASSLGYEQYF.

The rearrangement joins TRBV5-1 to TRBJ2-5, with 8 nucleotides matching TRBD1. The DNA end is more similar to TRBJ2-7, so the J call may be wrong. This CDR3 has 14 amino acids. In germline, CDR1 is SGHRS, CDR2 YFSETQ. CDR3 sequence (DNA): TGCGCCAGCAGCTCGTCGGACAGGGTGTACGAGCAGTACTTC. Translating gives CASSSSDRVYEQYF.

This clone was observed a handful of times. The chain uses TRBV28 and TRBJ2-7; the D gene is possibly TRBD2 (6 bases). V lost 5 bases, J lost 3 bases, and 17 bases lay in between. Germline lookup yields CDR1 MDHEN and CDR2 SYDVKM. This CDR3 is 15 amino acids long. CDR3 sequence: CASSTVGGVSYEQYF. The CDR3, as DNA: TGTGCCAGCAGTACCGTTGGAGGGGTGAGCTACGAGCAGTACTTC.

The rearrangement links TRBV7-6 to TRBJ2-5, with D hard to call. The CDR3 length is 15 residues. Germline V lookup: CDR1 SGHVS, CDR2 FNYEAQ. The ends were cut back, 2 bases at V and 1 base at J, with 11 bases in the middle. The CDR3 DNA sequence: TGTGCCAGCAGCTTAAGAAACAGCCCCCAAGAGACCCAGTACTTC. It translates to CASSLRNSPQETQYF.

The V and J genes are TRBV21-1 and TRBJ2-7; whether TRBD2, the table's D call, matches the DNA was not checked. TRBV21-1 constitutes a pseudogene. The CDR3 runs to 15 residues. The CDR3 sequence: CASSARTSGRDEQYF. In nucleotides, the CDR3 is TGTGCCAGCAGCGCGAGGACTAGCGGGAGAGACGAGCAGTACTTC.

Points on this clone: A junction boundary mismatches the germline segment, possibly from a read error. V and J are TRBV4-1 and TRBJ2-6, with 10 bases that match TRBD2. The CDR3 sequence is 16 residues long. Germline values: CDR1 MGHRA, CDR2 YSYEKL. CDR3 sequence reads: CATKSGRVTGANGLTF. The DNA for the CDR3 is TGCGCCACAAAAAGCGGGAGGGTCACTGGGGCCAACGGCCTGACTTTC.

The J gene is TRBJ1-3, the V gene TRBV5-4, with 7 bases lining up with TRBD1. Per germline, CDR1 SGHNT and CDR2 YYREEE (reference sequence). With 5 bases clipped from V and 4 bases from J, the junction kept 9 bases outside the gene matches. The CDR3 contains 15 residues. CDR3 DNA sequence: TGTGCCAGCAGTAGCCTCGGACAGGCCGGAAACACCATATATTTT. It is translated as CASSSLGQAGNTIYF.

V and J are TRBV11-3 and TRBJ1-1, with D perhaps TRBD1 (6 bases). CDR1 and CDR2 (germline): SGHNT, YENEEA. V lost 4 bases, J lost 6 bases, and 6 bases lay in between. This CDR3 region has 11 residues. The CDR3 sequence: CASSSGAEAFF. As DNA, the CDR3 is TGTGCCAGCAGCTCAGGGGCTGAAGCTTTCTTT. The whole variable domain, filled in from reference TRBV11-3 and TRBJ1-1, reads EAGVVQSPRYKIIEKKQPVAFWCNPISGHNTLYWYLQNLGQGPELLIRYENEEAVDDSQLPKDRFSAERLKGVDSTLKIQPAELGDSAVYLCASSSGAEAFFGQGTRLTVV.

V and J are TRBV13 and TRBJ2-1; 8 positions agree with TRBD2. V lost 6 bases to trimming and J lost 7 bases; unmatched junction nucleotides: 14. In germline, CDR1 is PRHDT, CDR2 FYEKMQ (reference sequence). CDR3 length: 16 residues. DNA for the CDR3: TGTGCCAGCAGGTTCACTCTAGCGGGCGGGCGGAATGAGCAGTTCTTC. This codes for CASRFTLAGGRNEQFF.

The rearrangement links TRBV30 to TRBJ2-1; 7 positions agree with TRBD2. Germline V gene data show CDR1 as GTSNPN and CDR2 as SVGIG (reference sequence). The CDR3 spans 13 residues. The DNA of the CDR3 is TGTGGGGGGTCTAGCGGAGCCTACAATGAGCAGTTCTTC. Translating gives CGGSSGAYNEQFF. Based on the CDR3 plus reference TRBV30 and TRBJ2-1, the full variable domain is SQTIHQWPATLVQPVGSPLSLECTVEGTSNPNLYWYRQAAGRGLQLLFYSVGIGQISSEVPQNLSASRPQDRQFILSSKKLLLSDSGFYLCGGSSGAYNEQFFGPGTRLTVL.

J is TRBJ2-4 and V is TRBV6-1, with a weak D call TRBD2 (5 bases). V gave up 2 bases and J gave up 12 bases, with 14 bases separating them. CDR3 length: 13 residues. Germline lookup yields CDR1 MNHNS and CDR2 SASEGT. CDR3: CASSEFVLASQYF. Here the CDR3 DNA reads TGTGCCAGCAGTGAATTTGTCTTAGCGAGTCAGTACTTC.

The rearrangement uses TRBV18 and TRBJ1-2; D is uncertain. Germline CDR1 is KGHSH and CDR2 is LQKENI. V lost 3 bases to trimming and J lost 0 bases, with 11 bases between them. The CDR3 totals 15 residues. In nucleotides, the CDR3 is TGTGCCAGCTCACCTTTTGAGGAAACTAACTATGGCTACACCTTC. This gives the protein CASSPFEETNYGYTF.

The rearrangement uses TRBV5-1 and TRBJ2-1, with TRBD1 matching over 7 bases. The CDR3 contains 15 residues. The germline V gene encodes CDR1 SGHRS and CDR2 YFSETQ. Trimming at V came to 3 bases and at J to 2 bases, leaving 5 bases not matched to a gene. The CDR3: CASSSQGVTYNEQFF. The CDR3 region has the DNA TGCGCCAGCAGCTCTCAGGGGGTCACCTACAATGAGCAGTTCTTC.

V gene TRBV7-9 combines with J gene TRBJ2-5; D not certain. CDR3 size: 14 residues. Germline V gene lookup returns CDR1 SEHNR and CDR2 FQNEAQ (reference sequence). Trimming took 5 bases from V and 0 from J, leaving 10 bases between them. The CDR3 loop reads CASSPSMYQETQYF. The CDR3 DNA is TGTGCCAGCAGCCCGAGTATGTACCAAGAGACCCAGTACTTC.

The chain couples TRBV11-3 to TRBJ2-1; D might be TRBD2 (7 bases). The germline gives CDR1 SGHNT, CDR2 YENEEA. V gave up 5 bases and J gave up 7 bases, with 18 bases separating them. The CDR3 runs 15 residues. The CDR3 nucleotides are TGTGCCAGCAGCCCAAGGGGGGGAAGGAGGAATGAGCAGTTCTTC. Its translation: CASSPRGGRRNEQFF.

This sequence joins TRBV9 and TRBJ2-7; TRBD1 might be the D (5 bases). There are 14 residues in the CDR3. With 3 bases removed from V and 2 bases from J, the gap between germline ends came to 12 bases. Per germline, CDR1 SGDLS and CDR2 YYNGEE. CDR3 region: CASSERQSPYEQYF. The CDR3 DNA is TGTGCCAGCAGCGAGAGACAGAGCCCCTACGAGCAGTACTTC.

The rearrangement uses TRBV29-1 and TRBJ2-7; 13 positions agree with TRBD2. The germline V gene has CDR1 SQVTM and CDR2 ANQGSEA. This CDR3 is built from 16 residues. V was pared by 4 bases and J by 5 bases, with 11 bases of the junction left unmatched. CDR3 loop: CSVAVTSGGPGHEQYF. DNA of the CDR3: TGCAGCGTTGCCGTGACTAGCGGGGGGCCAGGGCACGAGCAGTACTTC.

This clone has only a few counts. The chain recombines TRBV5-5 with TRBJ1-1, with D maybe TRBD1 (5 bases). Germline-derived CDR1 and CDR2 are SGHKS and YYEKEE (reference sequence). The CDR3 is 12 amino acids. Trimming took off 3 bases at V and 6 bases at J, with 9 bases between the two ends. The CDR3 DNA reads as TGTGCCAGCAGCTGGGGCAGGGCTGAAGCTTTCTTT. This translates into CASSWGRAEAFF.

The chain links TRBV2 to TRBJ2-2; 7 bases align to TRBD2. This CDR3 is 14 amino acids long. Trimming cost V 6 bases and J 3 bases; bases outside gene matches: 4. Germline CDR1 and CDR2: SNHLY and FYNNEI. CDR3 sequence (DNA): TGTGCCAGCAGGGGGGGGAGGGACACCGGGGAGCTGTTTTTT. It specifies CASRGGRDTGELFF.

This chain links TRBV9 with TRBJ1-6; 8 bases map to TRBD1. The germline V gene has CDR1 SGDLS and CDR2 YYNGEE. There are 17 residues in the CDR3. With 4 bases clipped from V and 0 bases from J, the junction kept 6 bases outside the gene matches. The CDR3 nucleotides are TGTGCCAGCAGCACCCGGACAGGGAGCTCCTATAATTCACCCCTCCACTTT. Amino acids: CASSTRTGSSYNSPLHF. Filled out from reference TRBV9 and TRBJ1-6, the complete variable domain reads DSGVTQTPKHLITATGQRVTLRCSPRSGDLSVYWYQQSLDQGLQFLIQYYNGEERAKGNILERFSAQQFPDLHSELNLSSLELGDSALYFCASSTRTGSSYNSPLHFGNGTRLTVT.

As concerns this clone: Other DNA sequences within the sample encode an identical CDR3. The rearrangement uses TRBV5-4 and TRBJ2-6, with D maybe TRBD2 (5 bases). CDR1 and CDR2 from the germline V gene are SGHNT and YYREEE (reference sequence). The V end lost 0 bases, the J end lost 2 bases, and 6 bases lay between the germline ends. CDR3 length equals 15 residues. The CDR3 sequence: CASSLGRAGANVLTF. The CDR3 bases are TGTGCCAGCAGCTTGGGGCGGGCTGGGGCCAACGTCCTGACTTTC.

This chain links TRBV10-3 with TRBJ1-2, with D possibly matching TRBD1 (6 bases). The CDR3 totals 13 residues. V dropped 6 bases and J dropped 8 bases, with 16 bases sitting between them. CDR1 and CDR2 from the germline V gene are ENHRY and SYGVKD. The CDR3 DNA reads as TGTGCCATCAGCACCGCTACAGGGTCGGGCTACACCTTC. It yields the protein CAISTATGSGYTF.

This rearrangement joins TRBV27 to TRBJ1-2, with D perhaps matching TRBD1 (5 bases). The CDR3 length is 14 residues. V dropped 6 bases and J dropped 5 bases, with 16 bases sitting between them. CDR1 MNHEY and CDR2 SMNVEV come from the germline V gene (reference sequence). The CDR3 region has the DNA TGTGCCAGCAGCCAAGGACAAGGCGTATATGGCTACACCTTC. Its protein product is CASSQGQGVYGYTF.

The chain combines TRBV2 with TRBJ1-5; D is unresolved. The CDR3 runs to 14 residues. The V gene's germline CDR1 is SNHLY and CDR2 FYNNEI. V was pared by 4 bases and J by 2 bases, with 9 bases between. The CDR3 spells CASSAEGGNQPQHF. Here the CDR3 DNA reads TGTGCCAGCAGTGCCGAGGGAGGCAATCAGCCCCAGCATTTT.

This clone showed up just once. The chain employs TRBV5-1 and TRBJ1-2; a weak D match, TRBD1 (5 bases). Germline V lookup: CDR1 SGHRS, CDR2 YFSETQ. There are 13 residues in the CDR3. V gave up 0 bases and J gave up 5 bases, with 8 bases separating them. The CDR3 spells CASSLEAGYGYTF. The CDR3 region has the DNA TGCGCCAGCAGCTTGGAGGCAGGGTATGGCTACACCTTC.

This chain uses TRBV11-3 with TRBJ2-1; maybe TRBD1 (6 bases). V lost 5 bases and J 0 bases, leaving 14 bases between the germline ends. The CDR3 runs 16 residues. From germline, CDR1 is SGHNT and CDR2 YENEEA. This chain's CDR3 is CASSTGQLSSYNEQFF. CDR3 DNA sequence: TGTGCCAGCAGCACCGGACAGTTAAGCTCCTACAATGAGCAGTTCTTC.